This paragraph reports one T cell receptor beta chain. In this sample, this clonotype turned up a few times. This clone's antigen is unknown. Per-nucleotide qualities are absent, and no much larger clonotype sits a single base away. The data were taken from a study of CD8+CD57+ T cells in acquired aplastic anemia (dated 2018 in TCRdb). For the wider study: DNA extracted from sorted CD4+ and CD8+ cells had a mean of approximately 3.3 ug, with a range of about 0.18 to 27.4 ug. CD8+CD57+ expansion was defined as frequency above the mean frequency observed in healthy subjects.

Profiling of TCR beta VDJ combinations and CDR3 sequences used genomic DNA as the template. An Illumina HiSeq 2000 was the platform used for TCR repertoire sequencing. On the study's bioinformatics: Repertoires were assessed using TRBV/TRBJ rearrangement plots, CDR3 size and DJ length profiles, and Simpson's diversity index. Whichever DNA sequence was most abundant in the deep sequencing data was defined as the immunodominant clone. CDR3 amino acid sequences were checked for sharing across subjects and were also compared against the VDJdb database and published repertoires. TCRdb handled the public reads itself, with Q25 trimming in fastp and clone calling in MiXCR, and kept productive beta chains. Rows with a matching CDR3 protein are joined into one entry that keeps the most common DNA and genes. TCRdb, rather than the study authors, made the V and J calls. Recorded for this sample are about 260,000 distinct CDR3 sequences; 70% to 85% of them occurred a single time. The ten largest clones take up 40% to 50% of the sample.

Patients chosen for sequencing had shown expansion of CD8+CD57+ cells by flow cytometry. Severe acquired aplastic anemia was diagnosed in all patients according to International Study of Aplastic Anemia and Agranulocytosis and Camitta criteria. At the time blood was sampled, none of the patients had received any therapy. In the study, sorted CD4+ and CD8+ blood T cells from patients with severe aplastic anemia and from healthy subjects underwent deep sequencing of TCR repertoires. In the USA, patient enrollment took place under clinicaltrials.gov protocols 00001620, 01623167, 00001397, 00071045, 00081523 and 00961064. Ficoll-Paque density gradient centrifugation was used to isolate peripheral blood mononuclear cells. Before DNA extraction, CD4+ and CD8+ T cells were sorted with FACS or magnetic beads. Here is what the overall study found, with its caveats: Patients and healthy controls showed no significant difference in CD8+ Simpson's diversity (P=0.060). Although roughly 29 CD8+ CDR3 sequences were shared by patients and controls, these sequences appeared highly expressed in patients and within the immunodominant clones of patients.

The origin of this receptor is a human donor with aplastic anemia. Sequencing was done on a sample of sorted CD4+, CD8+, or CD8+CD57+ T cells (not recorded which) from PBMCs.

The sequenced DNA is TGTGCCAGCAGCTTGGAGAGTGCCACGCAGTATTTT. This codes for CASSLESATQYF. The V and J segments used are TRBV5-6 and TRBJ2-3; the D gene assignment is ambiguous. Counted from cysteine to phenylalanine, this CDR3 has 12 amino acids. The sequence is cut down to CDR3 DNA, 36 bases in frame from base 1. The germline V gene sets CDR1 to SGHDT and CDR2 to YYEEEE. A distance of 8 bases separates the germline ends of V and J, which lose 0 bases and 9 bases respectively.